The clone carrying this T cell receptor (beta chain) was observed many times. These data are taken from a study of T-cell memory formation after mild COVID-19. Between the trimmed V and J ends, which lost 1 base and 5 bases, there was a span of 12 bases. CDR1 and CDR2 from the germline V gene are SEHNR and FQNEAQ (reference sequence). This CDR3 contains 15 residues. Constant-segment primers served in 5'RACE that generated TCR alpha and TCR beta cDNA libraries bearing sample barcodes and UMIs. TCRdb redid the calling of the 5' RACE reads with MiXCR, one entry per CDR3 protein. Of about 390,000 distinct CDR3 sequences listed, about 16% are singletons.

The sample was PBMCs or a T cell subset sorted from them (not recorded which). The receptor was derived from a man younger than 30 who had mild COVID-19 (a few samples of this study predate the infection). Cell type and time point are not known. V usage is TRBV7-9 and J usage is TRBJ2-1; D may match TRBD1 or TRBD2 (5 bases each). CDR3: CASSLVRDPDNEQFF. The CDR3 nucleotides are TGTGCCAGCAGCTTAGTAAGGGACCCTGACAATGAGCAGTTCTTC.